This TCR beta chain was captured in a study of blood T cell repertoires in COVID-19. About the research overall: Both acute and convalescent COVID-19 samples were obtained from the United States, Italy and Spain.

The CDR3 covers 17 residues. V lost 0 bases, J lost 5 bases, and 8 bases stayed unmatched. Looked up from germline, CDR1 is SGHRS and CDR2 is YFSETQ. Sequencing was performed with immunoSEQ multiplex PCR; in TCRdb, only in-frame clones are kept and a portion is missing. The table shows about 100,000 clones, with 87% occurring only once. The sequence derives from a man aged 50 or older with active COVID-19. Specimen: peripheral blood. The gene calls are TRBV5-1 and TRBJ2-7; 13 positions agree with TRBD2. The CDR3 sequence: CASSLAILAGGPDEQYF. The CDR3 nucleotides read TGCGCCAGCAGCTTGGCCATACTAGCGGGGGGGCCTGACGAGCAGTACTTC. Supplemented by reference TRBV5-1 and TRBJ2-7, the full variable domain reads KAGVTQTPRYLIKTRGQQVTLSCSPISGHRSVSWYQQTPGQGLQFLFEYFSETQRNKGNFPGRFSGRQFSNSRSEMNVSTLELGDSALYLCASSLAILAGGPDEQYFGPGTRLTVT.